The rows below give T cell receptor beta chains drawn from one sample of a study of cytomegalovirus exposure and HLA in healthy donors. Method: immunoSEQ multiplex PCR; TCRdb's copy keeps in-frame clones and lacks some. The data contain under 250,000 clones, around 80% of them singletons. Sequenced input: PBMCs. Every receptor here comes from a woman aged 60-70 years in good health and CMV-seropositive. Each CDR3 is given with its conserved first and last residue. D genes are given only for firm matches. Clone size appears in some rows only: once, few, many, or a class for an expanded clone.

cdr3_nt	cdr3_aa	clone_size	j_call	d_call	cdr3_length	v_call
TGTGCCAGCAGCTTCACGGGGATACGGAACACCGGGGAGCTGTTTTTT	CASSFTGIRNTGELFF	NA	TRBJ2-2	NA	16	TRBV7-9
TGTGCCAGCAGCCCCGGACTGACAAACTCTGGGGCCAACGTCCTGACTTTC	CASSPGLTNSGANVLTF	NA	TRBJ2-6	NA	17	TRBV14
TGCGCCAGCAGTGGCCAGGGTGTCTCCTACGAGCAGTACTTC	CASSGQGVSYEQYF	NA	TRBJ2-7	NA	14	TRBV10-2
TGTGCCAGTAGTATGCGACAGGGCTATGGCTACACCTTC	CASSMRQGYGYTF	NA	TRBJ1-2	TRBD1	13	TRBV19
TGCGCCAGCAGCTTGGACAGGGCGAACACTGAAGCTTTCTTT	CASSLDRANTEAFF	NA	TRBJ1-1	NA	14	TRBV5-1
TGTGCCAGCAGTGGGGGCGGAGATACGCAGTATTTT	CASSGGGDTQYF	NA	TRBJ2-3	NA	12	TRBV2
TGTGCCAGCAGTTTGGGGGGACAGTCGACAGATACGCAGTATTTT	CASSLGGQSTDTQYF	NA	TRBJ2-3	NA	15	TRBV27
TGTGCCAGCAGTCGAACCCCTGGGGGCGCGGGCTATGGCTACACCTTC	CASSRTPGGAGYGYTF	few	TRBJ1-2	NA	16	TRBV28
TGTGCCAGCAGCTTAGTGGGACAGGGCAATCAGCCCCAGCATTTT	CASSLVGQGNQPQHF	NA	TRBJ1-5	TRBD1	15	TRBV7-9
TGTGCCAGCAGCTATGGACTAGCGGGAGGCCCAACCTCCTACAATGAGCAGTTCTTC	CASSYGLAGGPTSYNEQFF	NA	TRBJ2-1	TRBD2	19	TRBV7-2
TGTGCCAGCAGCCGAACAGGCACCATGAACACTGAAGCTTTCTTT	CASSRTGTMNTEAFF	NA	TRBJ1-1	NA	15	TRBV4-2